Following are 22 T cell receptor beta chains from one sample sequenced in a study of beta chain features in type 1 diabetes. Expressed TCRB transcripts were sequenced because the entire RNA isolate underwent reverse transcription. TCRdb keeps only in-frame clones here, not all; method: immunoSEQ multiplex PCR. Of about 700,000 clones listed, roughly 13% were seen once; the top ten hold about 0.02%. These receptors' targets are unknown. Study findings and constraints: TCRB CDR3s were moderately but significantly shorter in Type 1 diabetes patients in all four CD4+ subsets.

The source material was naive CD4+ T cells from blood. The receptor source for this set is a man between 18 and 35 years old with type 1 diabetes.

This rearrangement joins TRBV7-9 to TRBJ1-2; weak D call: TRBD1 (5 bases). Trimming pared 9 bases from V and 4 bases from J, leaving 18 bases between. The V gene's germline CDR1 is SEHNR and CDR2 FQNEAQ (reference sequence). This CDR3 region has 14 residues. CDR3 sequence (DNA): TGTGCCAGTAATTTGGGGGGTGCAGGCTATGGCTACACCTTC. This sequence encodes CASNLGGAGYGYTF.

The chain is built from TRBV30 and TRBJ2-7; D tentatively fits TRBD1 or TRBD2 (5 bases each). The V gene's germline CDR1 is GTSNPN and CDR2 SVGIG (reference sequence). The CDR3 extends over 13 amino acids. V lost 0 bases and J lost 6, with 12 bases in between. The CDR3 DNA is TGTGCCTGGAGTGTCGGGGCTCCTGGCGAGCAGTACTTC. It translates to CAWSVGAPGEQYF.

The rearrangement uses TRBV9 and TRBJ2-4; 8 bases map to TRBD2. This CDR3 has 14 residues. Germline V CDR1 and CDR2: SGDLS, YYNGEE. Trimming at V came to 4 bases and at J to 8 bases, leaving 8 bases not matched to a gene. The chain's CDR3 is CASSPTGGLDIQYF. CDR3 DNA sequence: TGTGCCAGCAGCCCCACGGGGGGGTTGGACATTCAGTACTTC.

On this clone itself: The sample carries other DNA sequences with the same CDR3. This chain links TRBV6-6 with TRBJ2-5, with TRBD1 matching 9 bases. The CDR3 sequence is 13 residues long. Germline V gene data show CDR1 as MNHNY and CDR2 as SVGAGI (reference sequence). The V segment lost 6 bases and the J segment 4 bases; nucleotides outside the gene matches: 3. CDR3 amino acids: CASRRTGVETQYF. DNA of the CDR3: TGTGCCAGCAGAAGGACAGGGGTAGAGACCCAGTACTTC.

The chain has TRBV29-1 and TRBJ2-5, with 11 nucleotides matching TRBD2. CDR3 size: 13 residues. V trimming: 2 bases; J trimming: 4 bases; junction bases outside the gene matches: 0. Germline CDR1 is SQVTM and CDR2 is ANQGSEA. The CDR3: CSVELAGGETQYF. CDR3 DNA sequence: TGCAGCGTTGAACTAGCGGGGGGAGAGACCCAGTACTTC.

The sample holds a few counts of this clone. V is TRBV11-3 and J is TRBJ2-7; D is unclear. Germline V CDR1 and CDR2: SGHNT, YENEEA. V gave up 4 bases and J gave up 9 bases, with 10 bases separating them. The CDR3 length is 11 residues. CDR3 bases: TGTGCCAGCAGCTCCGGTGGTGGGCAGTACTTC. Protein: CASSSGGGQYF. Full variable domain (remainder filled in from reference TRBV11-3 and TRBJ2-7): EAGVVQSPRYKIIEKKQPVAFWCNPISGHNTLYWYLQNLGQGPELLIRYENEEAVDDSQLPKDRFSAERLKGVDSTLKIQPAELGDSAVYLCASSSGGGQYFGPGTRLTVT.

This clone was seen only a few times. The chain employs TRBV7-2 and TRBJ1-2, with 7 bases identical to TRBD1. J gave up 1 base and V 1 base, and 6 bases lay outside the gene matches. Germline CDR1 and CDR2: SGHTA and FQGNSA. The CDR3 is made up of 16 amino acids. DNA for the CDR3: TGTGCCAGCAGCTTAGGCCCCGGACAGGTTAACTATGGCTACACCTTC. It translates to CASSLGPGQVNYGYTF.

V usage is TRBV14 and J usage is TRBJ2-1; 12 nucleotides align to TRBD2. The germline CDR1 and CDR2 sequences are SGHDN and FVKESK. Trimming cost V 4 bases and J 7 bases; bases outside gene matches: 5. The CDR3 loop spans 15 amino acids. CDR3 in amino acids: CASSLTSGGWNEQFF. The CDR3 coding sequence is TGTGCCAGCAGCCTTACTAGCGGGGGGTGGAATGAGCAGTTCTTC.

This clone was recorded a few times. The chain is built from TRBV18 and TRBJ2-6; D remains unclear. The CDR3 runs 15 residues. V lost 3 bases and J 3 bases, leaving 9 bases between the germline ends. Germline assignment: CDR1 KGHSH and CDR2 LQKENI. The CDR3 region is CASSPPAYGANVLTF. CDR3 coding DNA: TGTGCCAGCTCACCTCCAGCTTATGGGGCCAACGTCCTGACTTTC.

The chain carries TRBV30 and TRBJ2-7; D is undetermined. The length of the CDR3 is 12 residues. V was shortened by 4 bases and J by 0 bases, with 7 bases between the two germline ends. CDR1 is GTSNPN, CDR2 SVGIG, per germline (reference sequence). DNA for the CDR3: TGTGCCTGGACTAGGAGCTCCTACGAGCAGTACTTC. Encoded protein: CAWTRSSYEQYF. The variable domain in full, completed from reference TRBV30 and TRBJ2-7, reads SQTIHQWPATLVQPVGSPLSLECTVEGTSNPNLYWYRQAAGRGLQLLFYSVGIGQISSEVPQNLSASRPQDRQFILSSKKLLLSDSGFYLCAWTRSSYEQYFGPGTRLTVT.

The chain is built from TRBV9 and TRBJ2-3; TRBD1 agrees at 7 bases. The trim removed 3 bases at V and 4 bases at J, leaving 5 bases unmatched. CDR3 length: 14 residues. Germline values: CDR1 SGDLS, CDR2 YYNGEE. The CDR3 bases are TGTGCCAGCAGCGCGCGGACAGGCGCAGATACGCAGTATTTT. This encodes CASSARTGADTQYF.

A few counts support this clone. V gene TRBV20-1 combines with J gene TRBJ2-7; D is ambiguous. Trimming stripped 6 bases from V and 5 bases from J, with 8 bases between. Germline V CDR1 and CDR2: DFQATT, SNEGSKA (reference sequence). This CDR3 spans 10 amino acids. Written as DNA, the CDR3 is TGCAGTGCAAACCGGGACGAGCAGTACTTC. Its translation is CSANRDEQYF.

As DNA, the CDR3 is TGCGCCAGCAGCTTTGGGACAGCCGGCTACACCTTC. It yields the protein CASSFGTAGYTF. The V call is TRBV5-1, the J call TRBJ1-2; TRBD1 aligns across 7 bases. The CDR3 is 12 amino acids. The V gene's germline CDR1 is SGHRS and CDR2 YFSETQ. J was trimmed by 8 bases and V by 2 bases; bases with no gene match: 3.

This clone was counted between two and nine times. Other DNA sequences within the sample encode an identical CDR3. In DNA form, the CDR3 reads TGTGCCAGTAGTACGGGACAGGGCACAGATACGCAGTATTTT. As protein: CASSTGQGTDTQYF. This sequence joins TRBV19 and TRBJ2-3; 8 bases fit TRBD1. The germline gives CDR1 LNHDA, CDR2 SQIVND (reference sequence). The CDR3 has 14 amino acids. Losses at the gene ends were 4 bases for V and 1 base for J; bases not matched to a gene: 1.

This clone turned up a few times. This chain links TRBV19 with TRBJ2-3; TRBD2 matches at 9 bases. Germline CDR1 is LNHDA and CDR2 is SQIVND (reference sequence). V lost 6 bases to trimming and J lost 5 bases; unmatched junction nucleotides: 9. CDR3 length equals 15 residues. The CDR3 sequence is CASSPQRGAIDTQYF. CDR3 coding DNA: TGTGCCAGTAGCCCCCAGCGGGGGGCCATAGATACGCAGTATTTT.

The CDR3 region is CASSEGGANVLTF. The CDR3 nucleotides are TGTGCCAGCAGTGAGGGGGGGGCCAACGTCCTGACTTTC. The chain couples TRBV6-1 to TRBJ2-6; D call uncertain. Trimming removed 3 bases from V and 4 bases from J, with 4 bases in between. The CDR3 spans 13 residues. Germline V gives CDR1 MNHNS, CDR2 SASEGT.

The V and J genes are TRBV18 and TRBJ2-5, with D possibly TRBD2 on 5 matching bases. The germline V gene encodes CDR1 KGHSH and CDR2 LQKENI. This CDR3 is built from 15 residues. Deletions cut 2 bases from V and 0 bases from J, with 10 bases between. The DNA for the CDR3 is TGTGCCAGCTCACCATCGAGGGCAAACCAAGAGACCCAGTACTTC. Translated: CASSPSRANQETQYF.

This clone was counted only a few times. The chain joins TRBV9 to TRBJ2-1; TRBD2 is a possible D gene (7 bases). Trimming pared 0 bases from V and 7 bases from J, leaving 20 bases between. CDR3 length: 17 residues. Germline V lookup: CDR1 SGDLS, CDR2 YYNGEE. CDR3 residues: CASSVAGRGLLANEQFF. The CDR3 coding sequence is TGTGCCAGCAGCGTAGCTGGGCGGGGGCTCCTAGCTAATGAGCAGTTCTTC. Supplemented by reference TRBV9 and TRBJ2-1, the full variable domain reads DSGVTQTPKHLITATGQRVTLRCSPRSGDLSVYWYQQSLDQGLQFLIQYYNGEERAKGNILERFSAQQFPDLHSELNLSSLELGDSALYFCASSVAGRGLLANEQFFGPGTRLTVL.

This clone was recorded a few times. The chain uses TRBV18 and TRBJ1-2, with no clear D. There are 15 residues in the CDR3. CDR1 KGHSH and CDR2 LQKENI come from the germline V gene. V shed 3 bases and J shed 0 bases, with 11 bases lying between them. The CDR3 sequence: CASSPLQPANYGYTF. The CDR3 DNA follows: TGTGCCAGCTCACCCCTGCAGCCCGCTAACTATGGCTACACCTTC.

The CDR3 sequence is CATRLASTDTQYF. The DNA for the CDR3 is TGTGCCACCCGACTAGCCTCCACAGATACGCAGTATTTT. This chain connects TRBV7-2 to TRBJ2-3, with 7 bases that match TRBD2. Germline V gene lookup returns CDR1 SGHTA and CDR2 FQGNSA. The length of the CDR3 is 13 residues. V lost 10 bases to trimming and J lost 2 bases; unmatched junction nucleotides: 6.

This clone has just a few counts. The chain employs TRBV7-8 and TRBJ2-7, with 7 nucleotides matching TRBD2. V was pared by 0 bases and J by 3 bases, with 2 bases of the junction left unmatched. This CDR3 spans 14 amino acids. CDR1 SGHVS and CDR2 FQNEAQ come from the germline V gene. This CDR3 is CASSLARDYYEQYF. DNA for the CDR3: TGTGCCAGCAGCTTAGCTCGGGACTACTACGAGCAGTACTTC.

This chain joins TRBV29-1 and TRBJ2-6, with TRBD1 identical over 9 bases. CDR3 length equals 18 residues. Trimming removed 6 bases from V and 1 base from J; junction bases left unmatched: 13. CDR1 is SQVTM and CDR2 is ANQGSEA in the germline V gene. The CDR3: CSVQIGQGPRSGANVLTF. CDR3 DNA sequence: TGCAGCGTCCAAATAGGACAGGGGCCTAGGTCTGGGGCCAACGTCCTGACTTTC.